Detailed here is one T cell receptor (beta chain). The entry originates in a study of blood T cell repertoires in COVID-19. There are 15 residues in the CDR3. Germline V gives CDR1 SEHNR, CDR2 FQNEAQ (reference sequence). Trimming at V came to 5 bases and at J to 2 bases, leaving 6 bases not matched to a gene. Participant reports of clinical history set cohort assignment. Here immunoSEQ multiplex PCR was the method, and the copy in TCRdb shows in-frame clones only, minus some. Seen here are roughly 280,000 clones, roughly 90% observed once, and the top ten hold less than 3%. The chain joins TRBV7-9 to TRBJ2-3; the match to TRBD1 covers 8 bases. The receptor's source is a woman between 45 and 60 years old who had recovered from COVID-19. The sequenced material came from PBMCs or T cells enriched from blood (not recorded which). The CDR3 region is CASSRGTGDTDTQYF. The CDR3 coding sequence is TGTGCCAGCAGCCGGGGGACAGGAGACACAGATACGCAGTATTTT.